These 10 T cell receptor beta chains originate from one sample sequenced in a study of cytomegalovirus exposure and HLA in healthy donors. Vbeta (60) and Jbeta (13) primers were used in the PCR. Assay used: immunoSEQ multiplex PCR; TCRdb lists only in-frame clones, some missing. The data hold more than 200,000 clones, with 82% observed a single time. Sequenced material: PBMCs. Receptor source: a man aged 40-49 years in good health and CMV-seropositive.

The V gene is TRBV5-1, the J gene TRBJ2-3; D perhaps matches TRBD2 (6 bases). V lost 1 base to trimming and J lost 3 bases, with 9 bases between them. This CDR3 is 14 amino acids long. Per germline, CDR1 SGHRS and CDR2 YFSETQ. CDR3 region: CASSLRGITDTQYF. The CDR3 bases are TGCGCCAGCAGCTTGCGGGGGATAACAGATACGCAGTATTTT.

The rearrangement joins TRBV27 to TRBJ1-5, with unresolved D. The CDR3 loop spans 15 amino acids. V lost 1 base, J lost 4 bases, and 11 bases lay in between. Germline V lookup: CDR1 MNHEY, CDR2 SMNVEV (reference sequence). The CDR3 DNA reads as TGTGCCAGCAGTTTATATAGTATCGGGAATCAGCCCCAGCATTTT. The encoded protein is CASSLYSIGNQPQHF.

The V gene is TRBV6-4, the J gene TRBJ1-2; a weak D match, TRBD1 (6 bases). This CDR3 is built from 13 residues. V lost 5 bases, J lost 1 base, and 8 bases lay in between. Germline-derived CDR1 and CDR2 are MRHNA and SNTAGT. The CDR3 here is CASSQGHNYGYTF. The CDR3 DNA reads TGTGCCAGCAGTCAGGGACATAACTATGGCTACACCTTC.

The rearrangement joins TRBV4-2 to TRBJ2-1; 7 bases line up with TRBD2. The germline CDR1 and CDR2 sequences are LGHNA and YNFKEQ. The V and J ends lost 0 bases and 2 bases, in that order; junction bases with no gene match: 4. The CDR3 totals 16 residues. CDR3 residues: CASSQDPSGAYNEQFF. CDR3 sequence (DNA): TGTGCCAGCAGCCAAGATCCTAGCGGAGCCTACAATGAGCAGTTCTTC.

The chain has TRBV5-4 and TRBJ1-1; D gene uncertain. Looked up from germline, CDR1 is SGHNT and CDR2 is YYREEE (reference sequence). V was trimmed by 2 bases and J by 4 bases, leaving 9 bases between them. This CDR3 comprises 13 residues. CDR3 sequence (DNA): TGTGCCAGCAGCTTTATATTCGGCACTGAAGCTTTCTTT. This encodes CASSFIFGTEAFF.

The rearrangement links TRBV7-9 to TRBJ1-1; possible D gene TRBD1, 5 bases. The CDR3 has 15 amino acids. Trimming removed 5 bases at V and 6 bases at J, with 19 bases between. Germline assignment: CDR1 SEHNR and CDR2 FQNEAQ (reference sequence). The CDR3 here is CASSPRGPGGAEAFF. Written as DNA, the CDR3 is TGTGCCAGCAGCCCCCGGGGACCCGGGGGGGCTGAAGCTTTCTTT. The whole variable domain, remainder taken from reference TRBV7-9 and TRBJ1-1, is DTGVSQNPRHKITKRGQNVTFRCDPISEHNRLYWYRQTLGQGPEFLTYFQNEAQLEKSRLLSDRFSAERPKGSFSTLEIQRTEQGDSAMYLCASSPRGPGGAEAFFGQGTRLTVV.

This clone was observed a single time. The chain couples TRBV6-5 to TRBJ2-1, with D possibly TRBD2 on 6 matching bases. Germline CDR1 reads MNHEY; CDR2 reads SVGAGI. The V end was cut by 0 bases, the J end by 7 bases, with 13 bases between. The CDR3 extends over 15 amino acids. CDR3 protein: CASSYSSRGRNEQFF. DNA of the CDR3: TGTGCCAGCAGTTACTCGTCGCGGGGAAGGAATGAGCAGTTCTTC.

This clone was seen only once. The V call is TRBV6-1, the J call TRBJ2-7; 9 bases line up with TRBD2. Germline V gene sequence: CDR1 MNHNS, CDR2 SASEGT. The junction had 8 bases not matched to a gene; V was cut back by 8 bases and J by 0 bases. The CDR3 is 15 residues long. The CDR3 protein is CASFAGGGSSYEQYF. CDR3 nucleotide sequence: TGTGCCAGCTTTGCGGGAGGGGGAAGCTCCTACGAGCAGTACTTC.

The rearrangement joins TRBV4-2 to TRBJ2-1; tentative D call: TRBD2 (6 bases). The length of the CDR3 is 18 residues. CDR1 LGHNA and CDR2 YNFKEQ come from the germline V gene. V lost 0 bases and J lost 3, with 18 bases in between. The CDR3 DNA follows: TGTGCCAGCAGCCAAGAAGCTGGTGGTATGGGGGGCTACAATGAGCAGTTCTTC. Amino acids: CASSQEAGGMGGYNEQFF.

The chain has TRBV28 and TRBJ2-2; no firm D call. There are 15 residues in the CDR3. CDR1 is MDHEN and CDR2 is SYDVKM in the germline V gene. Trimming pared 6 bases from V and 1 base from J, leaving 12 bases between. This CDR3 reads CASSPHRQNTGELFF. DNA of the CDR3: TGTGCCAGCAGCCCCCACCGACAGAACACCGGGGAGCTGTTTTTT.